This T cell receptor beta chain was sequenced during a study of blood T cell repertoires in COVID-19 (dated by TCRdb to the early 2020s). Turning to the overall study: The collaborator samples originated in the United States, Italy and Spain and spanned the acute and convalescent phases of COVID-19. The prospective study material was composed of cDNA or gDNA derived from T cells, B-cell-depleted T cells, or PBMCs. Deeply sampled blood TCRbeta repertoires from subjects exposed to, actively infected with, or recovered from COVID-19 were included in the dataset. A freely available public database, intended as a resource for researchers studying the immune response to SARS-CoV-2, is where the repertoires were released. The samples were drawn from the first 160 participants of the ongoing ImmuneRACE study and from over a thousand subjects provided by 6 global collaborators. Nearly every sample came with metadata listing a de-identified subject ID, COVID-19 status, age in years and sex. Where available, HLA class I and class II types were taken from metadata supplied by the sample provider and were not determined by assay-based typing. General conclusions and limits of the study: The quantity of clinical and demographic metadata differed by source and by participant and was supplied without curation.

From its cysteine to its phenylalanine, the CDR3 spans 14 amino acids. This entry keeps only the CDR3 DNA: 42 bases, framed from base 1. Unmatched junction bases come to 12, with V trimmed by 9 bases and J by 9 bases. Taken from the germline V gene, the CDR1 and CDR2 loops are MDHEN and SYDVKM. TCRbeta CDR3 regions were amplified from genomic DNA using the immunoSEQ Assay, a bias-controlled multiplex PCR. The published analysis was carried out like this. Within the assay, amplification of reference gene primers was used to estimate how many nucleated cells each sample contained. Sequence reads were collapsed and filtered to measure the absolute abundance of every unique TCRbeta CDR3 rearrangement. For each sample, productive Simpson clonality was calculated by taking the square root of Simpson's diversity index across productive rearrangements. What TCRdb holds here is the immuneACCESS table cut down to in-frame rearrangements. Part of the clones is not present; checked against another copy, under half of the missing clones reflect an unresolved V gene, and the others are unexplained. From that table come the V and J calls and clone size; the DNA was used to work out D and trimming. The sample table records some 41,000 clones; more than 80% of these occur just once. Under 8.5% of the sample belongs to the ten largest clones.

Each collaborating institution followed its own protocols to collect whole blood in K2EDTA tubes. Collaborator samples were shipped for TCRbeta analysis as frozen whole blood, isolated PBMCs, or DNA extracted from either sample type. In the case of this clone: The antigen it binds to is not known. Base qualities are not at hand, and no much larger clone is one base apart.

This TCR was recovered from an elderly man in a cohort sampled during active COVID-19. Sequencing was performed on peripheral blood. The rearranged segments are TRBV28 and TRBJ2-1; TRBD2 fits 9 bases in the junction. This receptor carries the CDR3 CASHRGGGAPEQFF. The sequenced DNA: TGTGCCAGTCACCGCGGCGGGGGGGCCCCTGAGCAGTTCTTC. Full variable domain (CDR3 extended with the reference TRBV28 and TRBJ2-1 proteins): DVKVTQSSRYLVKRTGEKVFLECVQDMDHENMFWYRQDPGLGLRLIYFSYDVKMKEKGDIPEGYSVSREKKERFSLILESASTNQTSMYLCASHRGGGAPEQFFGPGTRLTVL.